This is a list of T cell receptor beta chains from one sample in a study of CD8 T cells in ankylosing spondylitis. TCRdb reprocessed the 5' RACE reads with MiXCR, giving one entry per CDR3 protein. The sample lists about 230,000 distinct CDR3 sequences; 8% to 10% were seen once. The specimen sequenced was blood, either unsorted or a sorted T cell fraction (not recorded which). The source is a female donor with ankylosing spondylitis or in good health (not recorded which). Each CDR3 is given with its conserved first and last residue. A D gene is named only where the DNA matches it firmly. Some rows have no size entry. The others give once, few or many, or a class for an expanded clone.

j_call v_call clone_size d_call cdr3_nt cdr3_aa
TRBJ1-4 TRBV7-2 NA NA TGTGCCAGCAGCCGGACCGGAAGGGAAAAACTGTTTTTT CASSRTGREKLFF
TRBJ2-2 TRBV20-1 many TRBD1 TGCAGTGCTAGAAACAGGGGATACACCGGGGAGCTGTTTTTT CSARNRGYTGELFF
TRBJ2-5 TRBV20-1 many TRBD2 TGCAGTGCTGGAGGGACTAGCGAGACCCAGTACTTC CSAGGTSETQYF
TRBJ2-7 TRBV20-1 many NA TGCAGTGCTAAGGACGGGAGAGCCGTTAGGTCCTACGAGCAGTACTTC CSAKDGRAVRSYEQYF
TRBJ2-1 TRBV2 NA NA TGTGCCAGCAGGATAGGGGGTTACAATGAGCAGTTCTTC CASRIGGYNEQFF
TRBJ2-2 TRBV5-1 many TRBD2 TGCGCCAGCAGCCCTCTAGCGGGGAACACCGGGGAGCTGTTTTTT CASSPLAGNTGELFF
TRBJ2-3 TRBV10-3 many NA TGTGCCATCAGTGAGTCTCTGGTCACAGATACGCAGTATTTT CAISESLVTDTQYF
TRBJ2-1 TRBV7-2 many NA TGTGCCAGCAGCTCTACCCTCGGGACGGCACGCAATGAGCAGTTCTTC CASSSTLGTARNEQFF
TRBJ1-4 TRBV29-1 many NA TGCAGCGGGGAGGACGCGATGAATGAAAAACTGTTTTTT CSGEDAMNEKLFF
TRBJ2-1 TRBV7-9 many NA TGTGCCAGCAGCCCAGTGGGAGTGGGCAATGAGCAGTTCTTC CASSPVGVGNEQFF
TRBJ2-3 TRBV10-3 many TRBD2 TGTGCCATCAGTGAAGGGACTAGCGGGACAGATACGCAGTATTTT CAISEGTSGTDTQYF
TRBJ2-1 TRBV5-1 many NA TGCGCCAGCAGCTTGGACTCGGGACCCCCTACCAATGAGCAGTTCTTC CASSLDSGPPTNEQFF
TRBJ1-2 TRBV7-2 many NA TGTGCCTTAGAGAGGGGTTATGGCTACACCTTC CALERGYGYTF
TRBJ1-1 TRBV6-2/TRBV6-3 many NA TGTGCCAGCGTTCCAGGTTTGCGGAATGAAGCTTTCTTT CASVPGLRNEAFF